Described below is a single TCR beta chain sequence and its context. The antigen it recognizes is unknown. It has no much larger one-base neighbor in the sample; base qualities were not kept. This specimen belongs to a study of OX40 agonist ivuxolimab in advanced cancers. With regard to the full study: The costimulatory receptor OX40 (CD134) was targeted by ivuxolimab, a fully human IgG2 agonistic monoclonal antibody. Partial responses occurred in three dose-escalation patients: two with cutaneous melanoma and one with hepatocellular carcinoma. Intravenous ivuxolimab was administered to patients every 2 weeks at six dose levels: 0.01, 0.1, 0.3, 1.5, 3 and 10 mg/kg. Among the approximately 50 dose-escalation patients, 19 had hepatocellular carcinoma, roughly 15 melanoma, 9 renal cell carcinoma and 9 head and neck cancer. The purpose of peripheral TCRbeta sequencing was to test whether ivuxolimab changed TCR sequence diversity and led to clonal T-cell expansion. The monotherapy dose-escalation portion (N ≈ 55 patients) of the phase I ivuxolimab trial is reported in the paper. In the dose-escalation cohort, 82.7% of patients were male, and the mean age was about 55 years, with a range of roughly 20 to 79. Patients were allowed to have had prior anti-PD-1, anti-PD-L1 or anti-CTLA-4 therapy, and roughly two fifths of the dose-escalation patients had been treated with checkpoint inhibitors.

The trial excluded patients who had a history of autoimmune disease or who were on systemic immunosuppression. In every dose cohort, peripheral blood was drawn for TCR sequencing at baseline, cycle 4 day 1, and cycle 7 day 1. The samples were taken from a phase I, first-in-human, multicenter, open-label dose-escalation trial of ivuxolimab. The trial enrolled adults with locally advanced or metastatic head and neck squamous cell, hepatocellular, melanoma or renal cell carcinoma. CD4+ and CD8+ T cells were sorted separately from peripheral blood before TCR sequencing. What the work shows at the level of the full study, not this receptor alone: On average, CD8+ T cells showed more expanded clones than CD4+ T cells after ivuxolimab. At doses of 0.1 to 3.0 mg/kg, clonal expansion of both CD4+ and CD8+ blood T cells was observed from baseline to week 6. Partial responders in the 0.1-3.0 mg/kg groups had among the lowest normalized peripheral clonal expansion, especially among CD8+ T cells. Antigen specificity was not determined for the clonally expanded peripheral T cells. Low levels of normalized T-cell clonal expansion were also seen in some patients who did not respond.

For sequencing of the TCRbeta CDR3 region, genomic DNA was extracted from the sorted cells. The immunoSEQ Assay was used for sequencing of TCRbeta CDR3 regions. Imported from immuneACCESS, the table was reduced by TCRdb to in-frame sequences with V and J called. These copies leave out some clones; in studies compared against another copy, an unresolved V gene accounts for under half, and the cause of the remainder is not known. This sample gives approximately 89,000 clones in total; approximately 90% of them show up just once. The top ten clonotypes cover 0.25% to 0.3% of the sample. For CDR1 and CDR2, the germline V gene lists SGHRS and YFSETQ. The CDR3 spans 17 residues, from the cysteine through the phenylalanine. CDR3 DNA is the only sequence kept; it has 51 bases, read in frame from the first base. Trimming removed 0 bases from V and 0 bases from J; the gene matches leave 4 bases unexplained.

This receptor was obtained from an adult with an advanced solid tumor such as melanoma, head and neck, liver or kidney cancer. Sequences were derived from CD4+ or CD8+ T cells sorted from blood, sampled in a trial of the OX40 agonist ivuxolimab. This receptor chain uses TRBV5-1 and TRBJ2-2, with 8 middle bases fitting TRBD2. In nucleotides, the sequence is TGCGCCAGCAGCTTGGTGGAGCGGGAGACGAACACCGGGGAGCTGTTTTTT. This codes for CASSLVERETNTGELFF.